This T cell receptor (beta chain) was found in a study of blood T cell repertoires in COVID-19. Study-wide background: The origin of the acute and convalescent COVID-19 samples was the United States, Italy and Spain.

V was trimmed by 4 bases and J by 5 bases, leaving 9 bases between them. CDR1 and CDR2 (germline): SGHRS, YFSETQ. The CDR3 covers 12 residues. In the authors' workflow: Reference gene primer amplification gave nucleated cell count estimates. Some clones are missing from TCRdb's copy, which holds only in-frame ones; the method was immunoSEQ multiplex PCR. V, J and clone size are taken as reported in that table, and D and trimming were inferred from the DNA itself. The sample lists over 200,000 clones, roughly four fifths occurring once. Enrolment of Seattle patients took place during active infection, and they were followed longitudinally.

The genes are TRBV5-1 and TRBJ2-5, with D possibly matching TRBD1 (5 bases). This receptor was identified in a woman older than 75 with COVID-19, enrolled during active disease. The sample was peripheral blood. The CDR3 sequence is CASSRTYETQYF. CDR3 nucleotides: TGCGCCAGCAGCCGGACATACGAGACCCAGTACTTC.